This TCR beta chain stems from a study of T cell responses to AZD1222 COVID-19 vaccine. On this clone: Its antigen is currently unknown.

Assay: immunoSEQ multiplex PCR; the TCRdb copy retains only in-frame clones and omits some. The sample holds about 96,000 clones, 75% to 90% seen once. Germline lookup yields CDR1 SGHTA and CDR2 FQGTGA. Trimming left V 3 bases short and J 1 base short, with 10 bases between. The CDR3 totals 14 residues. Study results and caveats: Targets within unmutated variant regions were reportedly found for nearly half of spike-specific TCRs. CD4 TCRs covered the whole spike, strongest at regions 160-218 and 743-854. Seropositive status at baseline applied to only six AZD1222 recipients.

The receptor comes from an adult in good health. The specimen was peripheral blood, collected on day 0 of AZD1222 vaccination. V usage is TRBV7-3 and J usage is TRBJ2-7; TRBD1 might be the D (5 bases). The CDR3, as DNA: TGTGCCAGCAGCTTGCAGGGAAGTTCCTACGAGCAGTACTTC. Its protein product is CASSLQGSSYEQYF.